The TCR beta chain under discussion was sequenced for a study of cytomegalovirus exposure and HLA in healthy donors. Comments on this clone: Its antigen is as yet unknown.

Overall study results and limits: Association of approximately 16,000 TCR beta sequences with HLA alleles was found at 0.05 false discovery rate in a later analysis. Follow-up analysis later connected one missense variant in DCLRE1C with trimming of TCR beta V- and J-genes.

60 Vbeta and 13 Jbeta primers were used in PCR. Some clones are missing from TCRdb's copy, which holds only in-frame ones; the method was immunoSEQ multiplex PCR. The sample shows around 150,000 clones, 82% of them seen only once. The TCR was taken from a man aged 50-59 years in good health and CMV-seropositive. Sequencing was done on a sample of PBMCs.

The CDR3, as DNA: TGTGCCAGCAGCGTAGCGGCAGGGACCGGGGAGCTGTTTTTT. This codes for CASSVAAGTGELFF. The chain carries TRBV9 and TRBJ2-2; TRBD1 is a possible D gene (5 bases). The CDR3 contains 14 residues. Germline-derived CDR1 and CDR2 are SGDLS and YYNGEE. V lost 0 bases, J lost 5 bases, and 8 bases lay in between. Complete variable domain (other parts from reference TRBV9 and TRBJ2-2): DSGVTQTPKHLITATGQRVTLRCSPRSGDLSVYWYQQSLDQGLQFLIQYYNGEERAKGNILERFSAQQFPDLHSELNLSSLELGDSALYFCASSVAAGTGELFFGEGSRLTVL.